This TCR beta chain was recovered during a study of OX40 agonist ivuxolimab in advanced cancers. Whole-study findings and limits: The study did not work out the antigen specificity of the expanded peripheral T cells.

CDR3 length equals 16 residues. The V gene end was trimmed by 0 bases and the J gene end by 1 base; junction bases not matched to a gene: 1. Germline V gene lookup returns CDR1 MDHEN and CDR2 SYDVKM. Profiled with immunoSEQ multiplex PCR; TCRdb holds only in-frame clones, not every one. Altogether about 48,000 clones are present, roughly 77% being singletons, with the ten largest covering around 7.7%. Points on this clone: What it recognizes is unknown.

The chain recombines TRBV28 with TRBJ2-2; 8 bases fit TRBD1. This receptor was taken from an adult with an advanced solid tumor such as melanoma, head and neck, liver or kidney cancer. The sequencing here drew on CD4+ or CD8+ T cells sorted from blood, taken in a trial of the OX40 agonist ivuxolimab. CDR3 sequence (DNA): TGTGCCAGCAGTTTATGGGACAGGGAGAACACCGGGGAGCTGTTTTTT. Translating gives CASSLWDRENTGELFF.